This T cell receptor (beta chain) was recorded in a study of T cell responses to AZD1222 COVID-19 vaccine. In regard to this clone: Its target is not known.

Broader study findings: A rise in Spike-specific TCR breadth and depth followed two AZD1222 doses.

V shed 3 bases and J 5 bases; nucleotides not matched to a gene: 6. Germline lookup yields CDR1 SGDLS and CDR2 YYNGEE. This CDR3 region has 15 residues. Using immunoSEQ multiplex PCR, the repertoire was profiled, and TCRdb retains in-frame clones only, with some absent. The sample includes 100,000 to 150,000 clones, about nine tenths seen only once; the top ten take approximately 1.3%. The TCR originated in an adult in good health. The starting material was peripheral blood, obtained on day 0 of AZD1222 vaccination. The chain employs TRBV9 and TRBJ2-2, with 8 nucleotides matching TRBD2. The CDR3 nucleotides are TGTGCCAGCAGCGACACTAGCGGCCCAACCGGGGAGCTGTTTTTT. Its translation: CASSDTSGPTGELFF.